These 17 T cell receptor beta chains were all obtained from the same sample, sequenced in a study of OX40 agonist ivuxolimab in advanced cancers. TCRdb keeps only in-frame clones here, not all; method: immunoSEQ multiplex PCR. The data contain just over 95,000 clones, 70% to 85% of them seen just once; the ten biggest clones take up 3.5% to 4.5%. Here the sequenced sample was CD4+ or CD8+ T cells sorted from blood, taken in a trial of the OX40 agonist ivuxolimab. The receptors were gathered from an adult with an advanced solid tumor such as melanoma, head and neck, liver or kidney cancer.

This clone was seen only once. The rearrangement uses TRBV6-1 and TRBJ2-2; D unresolved. The germline V gene has CDR1 MNHNS and CDR2 SASEGT. Between the trimmed V and J ends, which lost 3 bases and 2 bases, there was a span of 10 bases. This CDR3 comprises 15 residues. CDR3 sequence (DNA): TGTGCCAGCAGTGATTCGGACCTTAACACCGGGGAGCTGTTTTTT. Translated: CASSDSDLNTGELFF.

The chain carries TRBV11-3 and TRBJ2-7; D is unclear. From germline, CDR1 is SGHNT and CDR2 YENEEA. The CDR3 has 13 residues. Deletions cut 3 bases from V and 4 bases from J, with 10 bases between. The CDR3 loop reads CASSFKDRYEQYF. The CDR3 DNA reads as TGTGCCAGCAGCTTTAAGGACCGGTACGAGCAGTACTTC.

The chain carries TRBV14 and TRBJ2-5; TRBD2 aligns across 13 bases. Gene TRBJ2-7 matches the end of the DNA better, so the J call may be wrong. CDR1 and CDR2 from the germline V gene are SGHDN and FVKESK. CDR3 length equals 14 residues. CDR3 sequence (DNA): TGTGCCAGCAGCGGGACTAGCGGGAACTACGAGCAGTACTTC. It is translated as CASSGTSGNYEQYF.

This clone was detected a few times. The CDR3 DNA reads as TGTGCCAGCAGCACTATCCCGGGACTAGTGGATGAGCAGTTCTTC. Protein: CASSTIPGLVDEQFF. The chain has TRBV5-4 and TRBJ2-1, with 8 bases lining up with TRBD2. This CDR3 region has 15 residues. The junction had 11 bases not matched to a gene; V was cut back by 4 bases and J by 8 bases. Looked up from germline, CDR1 is SGHNT and CDR2 is YYREEE (reference sequence).

The rearrangement uses TRBV19 and TRBJ2-7; D may be TRBD2 (6 bases). The CDR3 is 15 amino acids. Trimming took off 3 bases at V and 0 bases at J, with 12 bases between the two ends. CDR1 is LNHDA and CDR2 is SQIVND in the germline V gene (reference sequence). The CDR3 reads CASSIQSGYSYEQYF. The CDR3 DNA reads as TGTGCCAGTAGTATCCAAAGCGGGTACTCCTACGAGCAGTACTTC.

V and J are TRBV19 and TRBJ2-7; 7 bases match TRBD1. The CDR3 is 15 amino acids. Per the germline V gene, CDR1 is LNHDA and CDR2 is SQIVND (reference sequence). Trimming removed 6 bases from V and 3 bases from J; junction bases left unmatched: 11. CDR3 DNA: TGTGCCAGTAGCACAATGACAGGGTGGAACTACGAGCAGTACTTC. Protein product: CASSTMTGWNYEQYF.

CDR3 in amino acids: CASSLGNEQYF. CDR3 DNA sequence: TGTGCCAGCAGCTTAGGAAACGAGCAGTACTTC. The chain is built from TRBV7-8 and TRBJ2-5, with D unclear. The J call could be wrong; TRBJ2-7 is a better fit for the DNA end. CDR1 is SGHVS and CDR2 is FQNEAQ in the germline V gene. This CDR3 spans 11 amino acids.

This clone occurred once. The chain employs TRBV2 and TRBJ1-5; D is uncertain. The CDR3 is 15 amino acids. From germline, CDR1 is SNHLY and CDR2 FYNNEI. V was shortened by 6 bases and J by 2 bases, with 14 bases between the two germline ends. CDR3 amino acids: CASSKEASGNQPQHF. The CDR3 nucleotides read TGTGCCAGCAGCAAAGAAGCTTCAGGCAATCAGCCCCAGCATTTT.

The rearrangement links TRBV28 to TRBJ2-7; TRBD2 agrees at 8 bases. CDR3 length equals 13 residues. Germline CDR1 is MDHEN and CDR2 is SYDVKM. This chain's CDR3 is CATGGGYHYEQYF. The CDR3 DNA reads as TGTGCGACCGGCGGGGGGTATCACTACGAGCAGTACTTC.

This clone has only one observation. This chain connects TRBV18 to TRBJ1-2; 10 positions match TRBD1. The CDR3 is 16 residues long. Germline V gives CDR1 KGHSH, CDR2 LQKENI. V dropped 6 bases and J dropped 8; count of bases not matched to a gene: 15. The CDR3 loop reads CASSINAPGQGQGYTF. Written as DNA, the CDR3 is TGTGCCAGCTCCATTAACGCCCCGGGACAGGGGCAGGGCTACACCTTC. Looking up the rest from reference TRBV18 and TRBJ1-2 gives the full variable domain: NAGVMQNPRHLVRRRGQEARLRCSPMKGHSHVYWYRQLPEEGLKFMVYLQKENIIDESGMPKERFSAEFPKEGPSILRIQQVVRGDSAAYFCASSINAPGQGQGYTFGSGTRLTVV.

The genes are TRBV5-1 and TRBJ2-7, with D perhaps matching TRBD1 (6 bases). Per germline, CDR1 SGHRS and CDR2 YFSETQ. V was trimmed by 4 bases and J by 2 bases, leaving 10 bases between them. The CDR3 has 13 amino acids. CDR3 sequence: CASSQGIPYEQYF. The CDR3 DNA is TGCGCCAGCAGCCAGGGGATCCCCTACGAGCAGTACTTC.

In DNA, the CDR3 is TGTGCCAGCAGCTCCCCCACCCGGGACAGCTACGAGCAGTACTTC. Translation: CASSSPTRDSYEQYF. This rearrangement joins TRBV5-5 to TRBJ2-7; 7 nucleotides match TRBD1. The CDR3 is 15 amino acids. Looked up from germline, CDR1 is SGHKS and CDR2 is YYEKEE (reference sequence). V gave up 3 bases and J gave up 3 bases; unmatched junction bases: 9.

V and J are TRBV7-9 and TRBJ1-1; D is undetermined. CDR1 is SEHNR, CDR2 FQNEAQ, per germline (reference sequence). With 5 bases removed from V and 5 bases from J, the gap between germline ends came to 12 bases. This CDR3 is built from 13 residues. Written as DNA, the CDR3 is TGTGCCAGCAGCCCCACCTGGAGAACTGAAGCTTTCTTT. It yields the protein CASSPTWRTEAFF.

This clone occurred a few times. The J gene is TRBJ2-2, the V gene TRBV11-2; D gene unclear. The germline V gene encodes CDR1 SGHAT and CDR2 FQNNGV. The CDR3 is 16 amino acids. V shed 5 bases and J shed 1 base, with 14 bases lying between them. As DNA, the CDR3 is TGTGCCAGCAGCCTTCGGCTATGGGGGAACACCGGGGAGCTGTTTTTT. This gives the protein CASSLRLWGNTGELFF. The full variable domain, in which reference TRBV11-2 and TRBJ2-2 provide the parts outside the CDR3, is EAGVAQSPRYKIIEKRQSVAFWCNPISGHATLYWYQQILGQGPKLLIQFQNNGVVDDSQLPKDRFSAERLKGVDSTLKIQPAKLEDSAVYLCASSLRLWGNTGELFFGEGSRLTVL.

V is TRBV7-2 and J is TRBJ2-5, with D possibly called TRBD1 or TRBD2 (5 bases each). The J call is doubtful: the DNA matches TRBJ2-7 better. This CDR3 has 16 amino acids. The germline gives CDR1 SGHTA, CDR2 FQGNSA. CDR3 sequence reads: CASSLSLGDSSYEQYF. DNA for the CDR3: TGTGCCAGCAGCTTATCCCTGGGAGACAGCTCCTACGAGCAGTACTTC.

This sequence joins TRBV5-8 and TRBJ2-1; maybe TRBD2 (6 bases). V lost 4 bases and J lost 7, with 21 bases in between. The CDR3 length is 16 residues. CDR1 is SGHTS, CDR2 YDEGEE, per germline. The CDR3 DNA is TGTGCCAGCAGCGAGGAGGGGACTGGAACAAAGAATGAGCAGTTCTTC. Its protein product is CASSEEGTGTKNEQFF.

V and J are TRBV27 and TRBJ2-3, with 8 bases aligning to TRBD2. V lost 8 bases, J lost 4 bases, and 20 bases stayed unmatched. CDR3 length: 18 residues. The germline V gene encodes CDR1 MNHEY and CDR2 SMNVEV (reference sequence). The CDR3 loop is CASSDEAGDGVRADTQYF. DNA for the CDR3: TGTGCCAGCTCCGACGAAGCGGGAGACGGTGTTCGGGCAGATACGCAGTATTTT.